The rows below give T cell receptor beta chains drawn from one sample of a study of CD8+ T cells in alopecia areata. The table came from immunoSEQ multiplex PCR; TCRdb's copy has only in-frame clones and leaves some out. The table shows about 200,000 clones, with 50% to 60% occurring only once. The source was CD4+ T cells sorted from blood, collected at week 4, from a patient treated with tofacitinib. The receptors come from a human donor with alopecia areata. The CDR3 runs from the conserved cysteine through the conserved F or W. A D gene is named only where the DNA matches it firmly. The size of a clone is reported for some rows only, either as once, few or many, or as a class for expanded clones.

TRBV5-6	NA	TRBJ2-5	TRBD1	TGTGCCAGCAGCGCCGCCCGGACAGGGGGAGAGACCCAGTACTTC	CASSAARTGGETQYF
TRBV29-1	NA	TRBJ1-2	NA	TGCAGCGTTGAAGGTGGTAAGGGTGGCTACACCTTC	CSVEGGKGGYTF
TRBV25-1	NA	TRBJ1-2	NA	TGTGCCAGCAGTGAATATAAACGGGGTCATAGAGATGGCTACACCTTC	CASSEYKRGHRDGYTF
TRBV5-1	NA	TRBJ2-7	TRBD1	TGCGCCAGCAGCCCCCGGACAGGGCCGTCCTACGAGCAGTACTTC	CASSPRTGPSYEQYF
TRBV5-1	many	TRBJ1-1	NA	TGCGCCAGCAGCTCAAAGGGGCGGGGGACGCCTTTTGGGAACACTGAAGCTTTCTTT	CASSSKGRGTPFGNTEAFF
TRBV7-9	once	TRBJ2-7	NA	TGTGCCAGCAGCGAACTCGGGGGCCACGAGCAGTACTTC	CASSELGGHEQYF
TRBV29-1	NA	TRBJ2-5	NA	TGCAGCGTGAGAAGGACGGGGGAGACCCAGTACTTC	CSVRRTGETQYF
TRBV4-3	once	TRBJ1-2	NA	TGCGCCAGCAGCACCCGGACCGAGTATGGCTACACCTTC	CASSTRTEYGYTF
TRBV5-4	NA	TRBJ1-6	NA	TGTGCCAGCAGTCCTGACGTTGGGCTTTCTAATTCACCCCTCCACTTT	CASSPDVGLSNSPLHF
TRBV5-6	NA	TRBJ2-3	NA	TGTGCCAGCAGCTCCTCAGGGGTGGCAGATACGCAGTATTTT	CASSSSGVADTQYF
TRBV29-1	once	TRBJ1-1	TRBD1	TGCAGCGTTGAAGATCGGACAGGGGTTGGAGCTTTCTTT	CSVEDRTGVGAFF
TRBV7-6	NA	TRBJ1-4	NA	TGTGCCAGCAGCTTAGCATCAGCGGGAAATGAAAAACTGTTTTTT	CASSLASAGNEKLFF
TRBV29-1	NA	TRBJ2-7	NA	TGCAGCGTTGAAGGTGGGTTCGGCGCCCCGACCTACGAGCAGTACTTC	CSVEGGFGAPTYEQYF
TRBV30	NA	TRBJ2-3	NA	TGTGCCTGGAGTACAGATACGCAGTATTTT	CAWSTDTQYF
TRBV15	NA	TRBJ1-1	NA	TGTGCCACCAGCACCGCCAGAGGCACTGAAGCTTTCTTT	CATSTARGTEAFF
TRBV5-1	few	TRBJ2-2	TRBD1	TGCGCCAGTGAATACGGGACAGCTAACACCGGGGAGCTGTTTTTT	CASEYGTANTGELFF
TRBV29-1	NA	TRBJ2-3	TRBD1	TGCAGCGTTGTATCCCGGGACAGGGGGCTGGATACGCAGTATTTT	CSVVSRDRGLDTQYF
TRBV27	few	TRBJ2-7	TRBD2	TGTGCCAGCAGGACCGGGACTAGCGGCAGGAACGAGCAGTACTTC	CASRTGTSGRNEQYF
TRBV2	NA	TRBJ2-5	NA	TGTGCCAGCAGTGAAGGGAAGACCCAGTACTTC	CASSEGKTQYF
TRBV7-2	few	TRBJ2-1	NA	TGTGCCAGCAGCCCACAAGGCCGAGGTAACTATGAGCAGTTCTTC	CASSPQGRGNYEQFF
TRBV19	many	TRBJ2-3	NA	TGTGCCAGTAGGAACCGGGGACACACTAGCACAGATACGCAGTATTTT	CASRNRGHTSTDTQYF
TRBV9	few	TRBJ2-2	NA	TGTGCCAGCAGCGTAGGTGGGACCGTCACCGGGGAGCTGTTTTTT	CASSVGGTVTGELFF
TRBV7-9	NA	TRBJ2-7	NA	TGTGCCAGCAGAGGTGGGCAGTACTTC	CASRGGQYF
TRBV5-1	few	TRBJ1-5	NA	TGCGCCAGCAGCGAAGGGACATACACGAATCAGCCCCAGCATTTT	CASSEGTYTNQPQHF
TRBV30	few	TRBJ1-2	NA	TGTGCCTGGAGCCCGACCACGAACGCTTGGGACTATGGCTACACCTTC	CAWSPTTNAWDYGYTF
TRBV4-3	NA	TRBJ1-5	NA	TGCGCCAGCAGCCAAGATTCCCTCGGACAGAGTAGCAATCAGCCCCAGCATTTT	CASSQDSLGQSSNQPQHF
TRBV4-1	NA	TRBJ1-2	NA	TGCGCCAGCAGCCAGGAACCCCAGAGTAACTATGGCTACACCTTC	CASSQEPQSNYGYTF
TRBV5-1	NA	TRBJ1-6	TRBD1	TGCGCCAGCAGCTTGCCAGGGGGCTTTTCACCCCTCCACTTT	CASSLPGGFSPLHF
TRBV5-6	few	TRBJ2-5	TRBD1	TGTGCCAGCAGCGGGAACAGGGGAGAGACCCAGTACTTC	CASSGNRGETQYF
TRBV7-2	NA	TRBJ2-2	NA	TGTGCCAGCGGGGACCGACGGGACACCGGGGAGCTGTTTTTT	CASGDRRDTGELFF
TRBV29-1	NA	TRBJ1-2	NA	TGCAGCGTAGTCTTACCGCAGGCTAACTATGGCTACACCTTC	CSVVLPQANYGYTF
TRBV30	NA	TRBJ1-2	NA	TGTGCCTGGAGTGTCGGGGGTCCTGGCTACACCTTC	CAWSVGGPGYTF
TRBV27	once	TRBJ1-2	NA	TGTGCCAGCAGTTATCACCCAGGGCTGAACTATGGCTACACCTTC	CASSYHPGLNYGYTF
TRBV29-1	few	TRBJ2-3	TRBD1	TGCAGCGCTCGTGACAGGGTCTTGGATACGCAGTATTTT	CSARDRVLDTQYF
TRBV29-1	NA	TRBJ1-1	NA	TGCAGCGTTTACAGGAACACTGAAGCTTTCTTT	CSVYRNTEAFF
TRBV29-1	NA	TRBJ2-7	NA	TGCAGCGTTGGGCTGCGGAGCTCCTACGAGCAGTACTTC	CSVGLRSSYEQYF
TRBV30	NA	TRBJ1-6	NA	TGTGCCTGGACGTCGGGGGCCGGGAATTCACCCCTCCACTTT	CAWTSGAGNSPLHF
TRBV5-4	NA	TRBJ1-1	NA	TGTGCCAGCGGGGCATTGAACACTGAAGCTTTCTTT	CASGALNTEAFF
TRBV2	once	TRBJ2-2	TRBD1	TGTGCCAGCAGTGAAACAGGGGGCCAGACCGGGGAGCTGTTTTTT	CASSETGGQTGELFF
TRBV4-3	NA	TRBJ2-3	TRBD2	TGCGCCAGCAGCCAAAGTGCGGGACTAGCGACTGATACGCAGTATTTT	CASSQSAGLATDTQYF
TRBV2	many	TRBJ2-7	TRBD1	TGTGCCAGCAGCCGGGACAGATCCTACGAGCAGTACTTC	CASSRDRSYEQYF
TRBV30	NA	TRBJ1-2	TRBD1	TGTGCCTGGACCACCGCCGGGACAGGGGAAGTTGGCTACACCTTC	CAWTTAGTGEVGYTF
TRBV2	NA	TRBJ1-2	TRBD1	TGTGCCAGCAGTGACGACAGGGGGCAGGGCTATGGCTACACCTTC	CASSDDRGQGYGYTF
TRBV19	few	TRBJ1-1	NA	TGTGCCAGTAGTATCCGGACACGATTGAACACTGAAGCTTTCTTT	CASSIRTRLNTEAFF
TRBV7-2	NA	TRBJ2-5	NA	TGTGCCAGCAGCTTAGACCGAGGCCCGTGGGAGACCCAGTACTTC	CASSLDRGPWETQYF
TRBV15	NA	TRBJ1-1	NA	TGTGCCACCAGCAGAGGCCCAAACACTGAAGCTTTCTTT	CATSRGPNTEAFF
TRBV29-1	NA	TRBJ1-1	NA	TGCAGCGTTCTTTGGGAGAACACTGAAGCTTTCTTT	CSVLWENTEAFF
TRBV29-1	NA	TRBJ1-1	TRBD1	TGCAGCGTCGCGGGACAGGGAGTAGGGAAGGCTTTCTTT	CSVAGQGVGKAFF
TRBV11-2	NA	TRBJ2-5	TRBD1	TGTGCCAGCAGCTCGACCGGGACAGGGGGCGAGACCCAGTACTTC	CASSSTGTGGETQYF
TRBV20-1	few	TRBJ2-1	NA	TGCAGTGCCCTCGACAATGAGCAGTTCTTC	CSALDNEQFF
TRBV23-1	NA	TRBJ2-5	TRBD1	TGCGCCAGCAGTCAATCATTCGGCCCCAGGGGGTTGGAGACCCAGTACTTC	CASSQSFGPRGLETQYF
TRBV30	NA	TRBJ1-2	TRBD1	TGTGCCTGGAATGACAGGGACGACTATGGCTACACCTTC	CAWNDRDDYGYTF
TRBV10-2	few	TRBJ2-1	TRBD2	TGCGCCAGCAGTAGACTAGCGGGGGCCTACAATGAGCAGTTCTTC	CASSRLAGAYNEQFF
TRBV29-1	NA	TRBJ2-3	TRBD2	TGCAGCGTTGAAAGCTTGGGTAGCGGGGGGGCTTCAGATACGCAGTATTTT	CSVESLGSGGASDTQYF
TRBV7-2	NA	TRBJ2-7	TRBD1	TGTGCCAGCAGCCCTGGACCGGACAGGGCCACCTACGAGCAGTACTTC	CASSPGPDRATYEQYF
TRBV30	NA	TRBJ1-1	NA	TGTGCCTGGAGTGTAGCCCAAGGAGTCACTGAAGCTTTCTTT	CAWSVAQGVTEAFF
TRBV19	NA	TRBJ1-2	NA	TGTGCCAGTAGTACAGGACAGTATGGCTACACCTTC	CASSTGQYGYTF
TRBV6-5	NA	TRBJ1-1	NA	TGTGCCAGCAGGGAACACGGTATCATGAACACTGAAGCTTTCTTT	CASREHGIMNTEAFF